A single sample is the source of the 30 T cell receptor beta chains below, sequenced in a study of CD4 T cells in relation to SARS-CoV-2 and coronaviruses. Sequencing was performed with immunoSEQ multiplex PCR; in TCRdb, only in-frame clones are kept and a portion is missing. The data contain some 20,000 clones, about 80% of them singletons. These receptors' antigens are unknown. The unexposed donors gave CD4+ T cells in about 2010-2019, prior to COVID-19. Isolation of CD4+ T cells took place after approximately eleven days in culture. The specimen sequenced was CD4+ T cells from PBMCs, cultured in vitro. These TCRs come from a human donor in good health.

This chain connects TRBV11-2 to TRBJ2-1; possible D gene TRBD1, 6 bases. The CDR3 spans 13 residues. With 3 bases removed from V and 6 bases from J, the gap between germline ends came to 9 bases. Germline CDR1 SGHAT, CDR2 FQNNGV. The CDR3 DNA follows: TGTGCCAGCAGCTTGGACAGAGCCAATGAGCAGTTCTTC. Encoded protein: CASSLDRANEQFF.

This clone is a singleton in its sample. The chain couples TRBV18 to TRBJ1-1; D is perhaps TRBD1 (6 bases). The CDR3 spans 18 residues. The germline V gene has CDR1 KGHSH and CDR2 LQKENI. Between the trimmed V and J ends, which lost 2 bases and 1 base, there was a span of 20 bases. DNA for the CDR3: TGTGCCAGCTCACCAAGTCCAAGGGCCGGGGGCGGGAACACTGAAGCTTTCTTT. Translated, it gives CASSPSPRAGGGNTEAFF.

CDR3 nucleotides: TGTGCCAGCAGTCGGGATTCCTACAATGAGCAGTTCTTC. This codes for CASSRDSYNEQFF. The chain couples TRBV6-2 or TRBV6-3 to TRBJ2-1; TRBD2 might be the D (5 bases). Germline V gives CDR1 MNHEY, CDR2 SVGEGT. V was shortened by 5 bases and J by 1 base, with 6 bases between the two germline ends. This CDR3 has 13 amino acids.

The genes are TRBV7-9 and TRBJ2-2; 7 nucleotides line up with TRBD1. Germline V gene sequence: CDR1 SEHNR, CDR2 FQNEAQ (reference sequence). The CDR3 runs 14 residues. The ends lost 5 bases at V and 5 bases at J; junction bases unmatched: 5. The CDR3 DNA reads TGTGCCAGCAGCAACAGGGGTGGAACCGGGGAGCTGTTTTTT. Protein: CASSNRGGTGELFF.

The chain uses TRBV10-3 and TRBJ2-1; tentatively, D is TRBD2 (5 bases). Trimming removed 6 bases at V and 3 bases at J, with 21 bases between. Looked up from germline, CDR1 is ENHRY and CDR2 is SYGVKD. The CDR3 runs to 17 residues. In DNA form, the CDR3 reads TGTGCCATCAGGGCCCCCAATGCTGGGAGAGGCTACAATGAGCAGTTCTTC. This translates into CAIRAPNAGRGYNEQFF.

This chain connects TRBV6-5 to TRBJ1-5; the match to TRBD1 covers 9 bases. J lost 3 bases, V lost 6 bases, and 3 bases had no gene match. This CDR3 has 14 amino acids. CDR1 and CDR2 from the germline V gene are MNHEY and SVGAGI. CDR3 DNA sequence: TGTGCCAGCAGACAGGGGGCCAACAATCAGCCCCAGCATTTT. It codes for CASRQGANNQPQHF.

The CDR3, as DNA: TGCGCCAGCAGCTTGTCTATTAGGGGACAGGGCGACGAGCAGTACTTC. This encodes CASSLSIRGQGDEQYF. This chain connects TRBV5-1 to TRBJ2-7, with 9 positions matching TRBD1. V shed 1 base, J shed 5 bases, and the junction held 10 bases outside the gene matches. From germline, CDR1 is SGHRS and CDR2 YFSETQ. CDR3 length: 16 amino acids.

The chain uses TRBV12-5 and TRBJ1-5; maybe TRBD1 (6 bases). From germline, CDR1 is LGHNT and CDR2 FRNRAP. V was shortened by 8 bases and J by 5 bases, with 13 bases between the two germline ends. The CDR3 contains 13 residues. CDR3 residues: CASFWDTDQPQHF. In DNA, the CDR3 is TGTGCTAGTTTTTGGGACACAGATCAGCCCCAGCATTTT.

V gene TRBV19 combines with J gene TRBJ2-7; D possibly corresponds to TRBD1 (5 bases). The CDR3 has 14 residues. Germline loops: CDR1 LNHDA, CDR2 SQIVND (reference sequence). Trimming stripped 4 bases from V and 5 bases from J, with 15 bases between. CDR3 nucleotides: TGTGCCAGTAGTAGTTGGTCAGGGTTCGACGAGCAGTACTTC. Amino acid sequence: CASSSWSGFDEQYF.

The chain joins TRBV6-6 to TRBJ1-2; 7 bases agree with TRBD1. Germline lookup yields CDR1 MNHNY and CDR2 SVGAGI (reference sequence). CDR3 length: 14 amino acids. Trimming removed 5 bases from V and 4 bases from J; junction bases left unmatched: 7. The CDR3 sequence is CASSATGPGYGYTF. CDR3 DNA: TGTGCCAGCAGTGCGACAGGGCCTGGCTATGGCTACACCTTC.

CDR3: CASSRDTGNTIYF. The CDR3 DNA sequence: TGTGCCAGCAGCCGGGATACTGGAAACACCATATATTTT. This chain uses TRBV3-1 (or the pseudogene TRBV3-2) with TRBJ1-3; D not resolved. This CDR3 comprises 13 residues. CDR1 and CDR2 from the germline V gene are LGHDT and YNNKEL (reference sequence). V was trimmed by 4 bases and J by 2 bases, leaving 6 bases between them.

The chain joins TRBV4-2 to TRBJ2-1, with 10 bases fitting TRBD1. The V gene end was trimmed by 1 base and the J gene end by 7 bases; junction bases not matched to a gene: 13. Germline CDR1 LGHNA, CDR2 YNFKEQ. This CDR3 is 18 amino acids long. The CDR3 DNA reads TGTGCCAGCAGCCAAGCCGGGACAGGGGCCGTGGGAGCTAATGAGCAGTTCTTC. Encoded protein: CASSQAGTGAVGANEQFF.

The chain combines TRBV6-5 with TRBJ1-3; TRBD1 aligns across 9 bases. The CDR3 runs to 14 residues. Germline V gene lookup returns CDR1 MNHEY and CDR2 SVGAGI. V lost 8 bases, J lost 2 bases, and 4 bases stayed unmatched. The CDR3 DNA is TGTGCCAGCCGGACAGGGGACACTGGAAACACCATATATTTT. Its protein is CASRTGDTGNTIYF.

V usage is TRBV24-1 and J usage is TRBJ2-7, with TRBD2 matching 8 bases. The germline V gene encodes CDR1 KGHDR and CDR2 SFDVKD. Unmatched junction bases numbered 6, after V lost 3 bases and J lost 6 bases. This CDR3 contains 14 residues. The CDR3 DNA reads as TGTGCCACCAGTGATGGAGCGGGAGCGCTCGAGCAGTACTTC. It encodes CATSDGAGALEQYF.

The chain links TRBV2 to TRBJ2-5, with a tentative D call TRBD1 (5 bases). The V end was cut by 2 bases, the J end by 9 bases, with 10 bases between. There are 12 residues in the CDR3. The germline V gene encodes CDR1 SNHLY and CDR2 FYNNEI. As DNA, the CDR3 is TGTGCCAGCAGTGAATTGGAAGGGGCCCAGTACTTC. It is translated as CASSELEGAQYF.

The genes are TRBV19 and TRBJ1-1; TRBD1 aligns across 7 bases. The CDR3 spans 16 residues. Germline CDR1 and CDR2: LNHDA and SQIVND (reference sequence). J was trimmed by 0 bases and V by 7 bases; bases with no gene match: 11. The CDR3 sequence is CASNPGTEILNTEAFF. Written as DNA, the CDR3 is TGTGCCAGTAATCCCGGGACAGAAATTTTGAACACTGAAGCTTTCTTT.

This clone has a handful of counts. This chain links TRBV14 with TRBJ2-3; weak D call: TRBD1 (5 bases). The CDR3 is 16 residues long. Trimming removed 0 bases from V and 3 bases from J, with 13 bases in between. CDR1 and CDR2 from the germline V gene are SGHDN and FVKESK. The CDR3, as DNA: TGTGCCAGCAGCCAAGAGGGGCAGGGAAGGACAGATACGCAGTATTTT. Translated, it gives CASSQEGQGRTDTQYF.

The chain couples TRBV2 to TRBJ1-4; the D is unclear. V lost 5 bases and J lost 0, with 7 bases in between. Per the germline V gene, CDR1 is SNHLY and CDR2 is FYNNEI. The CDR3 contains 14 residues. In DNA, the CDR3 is TGTGCCAGCAGTAGGGTCACAACTAATGAAAAACTGTTTTTT. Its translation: CASSRVTTNEKLFF.

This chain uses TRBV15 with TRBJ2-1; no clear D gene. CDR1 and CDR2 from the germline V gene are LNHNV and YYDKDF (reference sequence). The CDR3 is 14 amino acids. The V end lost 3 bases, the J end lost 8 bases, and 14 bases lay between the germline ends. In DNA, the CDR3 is TGTGCCACCAGCAGGAATAGTCTTGCCCATGAGCAGTTCTTC. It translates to CATSRNSLAHEQFF. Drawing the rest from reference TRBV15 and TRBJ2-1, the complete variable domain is DAMVIQNPRYQVTQFGKPVTLSCSQTLNHNVMYWYQQKSSQAPKLLFHYYDKDFNNEADTPDNFQSRRPNTSFCFLDIRSPGLGDTAMYLCATSRNSLAHEQFFGPGTRLTVL.

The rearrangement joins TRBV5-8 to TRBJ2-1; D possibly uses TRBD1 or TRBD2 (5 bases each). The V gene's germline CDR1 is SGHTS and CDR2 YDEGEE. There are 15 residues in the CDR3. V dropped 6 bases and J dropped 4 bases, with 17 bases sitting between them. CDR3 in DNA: TGTGCCAGCATCCGGGACCAAGCGATATACAATGAGCAGTTCTTC. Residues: CASIRDQAIYNEQFF.

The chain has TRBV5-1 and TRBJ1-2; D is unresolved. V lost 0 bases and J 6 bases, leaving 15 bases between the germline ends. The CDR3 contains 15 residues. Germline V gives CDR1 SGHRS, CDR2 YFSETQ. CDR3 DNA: TGCGCCAGCAGCTTGGTTGTTTCTCAGGTCAATGGCTACACCTTC. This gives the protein CASSLVVSQVNGYTF.

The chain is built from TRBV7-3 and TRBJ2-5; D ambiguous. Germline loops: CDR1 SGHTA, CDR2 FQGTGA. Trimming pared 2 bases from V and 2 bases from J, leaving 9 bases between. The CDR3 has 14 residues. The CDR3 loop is CASSLGPTQETQYF. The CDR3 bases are TGTGCCAGCAGCTTAGGTCCTACTCAAGAGACCCAGTACTTC.

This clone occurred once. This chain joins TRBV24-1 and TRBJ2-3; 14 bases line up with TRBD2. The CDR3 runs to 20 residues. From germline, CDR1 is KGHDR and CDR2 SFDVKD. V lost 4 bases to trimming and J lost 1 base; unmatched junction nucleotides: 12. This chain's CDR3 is CATSDPGLAGAGRGTDTQYF. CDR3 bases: TGTGCCACCAGTGACCCGGGACTAGCGGGAGCGGGAAGGGGCACAGATACGCAGTATTTT.

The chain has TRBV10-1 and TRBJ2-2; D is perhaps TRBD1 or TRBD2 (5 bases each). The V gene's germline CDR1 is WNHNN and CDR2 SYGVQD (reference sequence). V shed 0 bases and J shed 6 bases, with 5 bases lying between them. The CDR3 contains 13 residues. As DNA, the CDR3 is TGCGCCAGCAGTGAGTCGGGGGCCGGGGAGCTGTTTTTT. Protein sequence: CASSESGAGELFF.

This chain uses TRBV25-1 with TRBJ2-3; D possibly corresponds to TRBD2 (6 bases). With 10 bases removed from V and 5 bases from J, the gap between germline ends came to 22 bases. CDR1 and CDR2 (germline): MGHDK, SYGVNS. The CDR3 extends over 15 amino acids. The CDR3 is CATSKRAGKRDTQYF. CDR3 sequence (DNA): TGTGCCACCTCAAAGCGGGCGGGGAAGCGAGATACGCAGTATTTT.

DNA of the CDR3: TGTGCCAGCAGCGCGGATATGAACACTGAAGCTTTCTTT. It is translated as CASSADMNTEAFF. The V and J genes are TRBV9 and TRBJ1-1; D gene uncertain. V lost 3 bases and J 0 bases, leaving 6 bases between the germline ends. The CDR3 is 13 residues long. Germline V gene data show CDR1 as SGDLS and CDR2 as YYNGEE.

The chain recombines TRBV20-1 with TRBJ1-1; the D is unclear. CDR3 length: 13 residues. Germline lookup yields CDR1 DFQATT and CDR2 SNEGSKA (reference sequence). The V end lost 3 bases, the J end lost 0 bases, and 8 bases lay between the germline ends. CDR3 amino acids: CSASETVNTEAFF. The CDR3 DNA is TGCAGTGCTAGTGAAACAGTGAACACTGAAGCTTTCTTT.

Written as DNA, the CDR3 is TGCAGCGCGGGGTCGGGGGCGAGGGGCTACACCTTC. Its translation: CSAGSGARGYTF. J is TRBJ1-2 and V is TRBV29-1; TRBD1 is a possible D gene (6 bases). The V gene lost 7 bases and the J gene lost 8 bases, with 17 bases spanning the gap. CDR1 and CDR2 from the germline V gene are SQVTM and ANQGSEA. The length of the CDR3 is 12 residues.

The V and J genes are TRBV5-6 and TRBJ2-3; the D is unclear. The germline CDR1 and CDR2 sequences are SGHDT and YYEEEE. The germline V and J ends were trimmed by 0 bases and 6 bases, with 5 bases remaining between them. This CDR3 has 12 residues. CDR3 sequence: CASSLVGDTQYF. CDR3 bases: TGTGCCAGCAGCTTGGTAGGGGATACGCAGTATTTT.

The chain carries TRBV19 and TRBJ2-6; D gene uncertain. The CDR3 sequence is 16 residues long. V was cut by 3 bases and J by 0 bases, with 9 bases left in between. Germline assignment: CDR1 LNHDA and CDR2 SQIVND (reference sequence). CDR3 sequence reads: CASSIGRFSGANVLTF. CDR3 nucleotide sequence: TGTGCCAGTAGTATTGGCAGATTCTCTGGGGCCAACGTCCTGACTTTC.